This note documents a single T cell receptor (beta chain) sequence. The entry originates in a study of T cell changes during pregnancy in multiple sclerosis. Germline CDR1 and CDR2: SGHAT and FQNNGV. Trimming cost V 1 base and J 7 bases; bases outside gene matches: 12. This CDR3 comprises 18 residues. This table comes from immunoSEQ multiplex PCR, and its TCRdb copy is limited to in-frame clones, with some not included. This sample has tens of thousands of clones, with roughly 92% found just once. This specimen consisted of peripheral blood, obtained in the third trimester of pregnancy. This sequence joins TRBV11-2 and TRBJ2-5; 13 bases line up with TRBD2. The receptor's source is a female donor in good health, enrolled as a control in a pregnancy study. CDR3 nucleotides: TGTGCCAGCAGCTTAGGGGGGACTAGCGGGGCTACCTGGCGGACCCAGTACTTC. It codes for CASSLGGTSGATWRTQYF.